This T cell receptor (beta chain) appears in the sequencing data of a study of T cells after yellow fever vaccination. Study-level results: Reappearance after the booster was observed for most primary-vaccination clones (roughly 97% CD4, around 90% CD8). The secondary T-cell response peaked on day 5, not day 15, but was weaker. One caveat is that FACS-sorted repertoires could contain abundant clonotypes contaminating from the bulk population.

CDR1 and CDR2 from the germline V gene are LGHNA and YSLEER. This CDR3 has 16 residues. Trimming at V came to 3 bases and at J to 5 bases, leaving 8 bases not matched to a gene. This clonotype was counted only a few times. Antigen unknown. In making TCR cDNA, 5'RACE template switching added a universal primer site and UMIs to it. TCRdb called the 5' RACE reads again in MiXCR, with one record for every CDR3 protein. The table includes approximately 550,000 distinct CDR3 sequences, roughly 12% detected once. This chain joins TRBV4-3 and TRBJ2-7; TRBD2 matches at 12 bases. The specimen was PBMCs, collected on the day of the yellow fever booster vaccination. This receptor was taken from a man aged 25-45 years who received the YFV17D yellow fever vaccine. The CDR3 DNA reads as TGCGCCAGCAGCCAGGCCCTAGCGGGAGGGCGTAACGAGCAGTACTTC. As protein: CASSQALAGGRNEQYF.